These 23 T cell receptor beta chains were all obtained from the same sample, sequenced in a study of cytomegalovirus exposure and HLA in healthy donors (TCRdb year 2017). Libraries came from the immunoSEQ multiplex PCR assay. The multiplex PCR relied on a mix of 60 forward primers for TCR Vbeta segments and 13 reverse primers for TCR Jbeta segments. The table comes from immuneACCESS by way of TCRdb, which keeps in-frame sequences with V and J called. Part of the clones is missing from these tables; in studies checked, under half for an unresolved V gene and the rest for unknown reasons. This sample gives fewer than 200,000 clones in total; about 10% of them show up just once. The ten most abundant clones make up approximately 1.4% of the sample. The sample comprised PBMCs. The receptors originated from a woman in her twenties or thirties in good health and CMV-seropositive.

This clone was seen only a few times. This chain uses TRBV19 with TRBJ2-7, with TRBD1 matching 7 bases. Germline CDR1 LNHDA, CDR2 SQIVND (reference sequence). The J segment lost 2 bases and the V segment lost 4 bases, leaving 8 bases of the junction unmatched. This CDR3 comprises 15 residues. In DNA form, the CDR3 reads TGTGCCAGTAGTACCAGACAGGGTGGGACCTACGAGCAGTACTTC. This sequence encodes CASSTRQGGTYEQYF. Together with reference TRBV19 and TRBJ2-7, the CDR3 gives the full variable domain: DGGITQSPKYLFRKEGQNVTLSCEQNLNHDAMYWYRQDPGQGLRLIYYSQIVNDFQKGDIAEGYSVSREKKESFPLTVTSAQKNPTAFYLCASSTRQGGTYEQYFGPGTRLTVT.

This clone was observed a few times. This rearrangement joins TRBV2 to TRBJ2-3, with 10 nucleotides matching TRBD2. The junction had 4 bases not matched to a gene; V was cut back by 7 bases and J by 0 bases. The germline gives CDR1 SNHLY, CDR2 FYNNEI. The CDR3 runs to 15 residues. CDR3 protein: CASNLLAGSTDTQYF. CDR3 bases: TGTGCCAGCAACCTACTAGCGGGAAGCACAGATACGCAGTATTTT.

This clone was recorded a few times. The V gene is TRBV6-6, the J gene TRBJ2-7, with 8 bases that match TRBD2. This CDR3 has 12 residues. Trimming cost V 6 bases and J 12 bases; bases outside gene matches: 10. Per the germline V gene, CDR1 is MNHNY and CDR2 is SVGAGI (reference sequence). The CDR3 sequence is CASREGSGSLYF. CDR3 nucleotides: TGTGCCAGCAGGGAAGGAAGCGGGAGTCTGTACTTC.

The rearrangement links TRBV7-9 to TRBJ2-5; 7 bases are a match to TRBD1. This CDR3 comprises 14 residues. The V and J ends lost 3 bases and 3 bases, in that order; junction bases with no gene match: 4. Germline V gene data show CDR1 as SEHNR and CDR2 as FQNEAQ (reference sequence). The CDR3 region has the DNA TGTGCCAGCAGCTTGGACAGGACCAAAGAGACCCAGTACTTC. It yields the protein CASSLDRTKETQYF.

This clone was observed a handful of times. The chain combines TRBV30 with TRBJ1-2; the D gene is possibly TRBD1 (5 bases). CDR1 is GTSNPN, CDR2 SVGIG, per germline (reference sequence). This CDR3 has 12 amino acids. The V end was cut by 1 base, the J end by 2 bases, with 5 bases between. The CDR3 nucleotides are TGTGCCTGGAGTGACAGGAACTATGGCTACACCTTC. It encodes CAWSDRNYGYTF.

The genes are TRBV27 and TRBJ1-5, with 7 bases aligning to TRBD1. J was trimmed by 4 bases and V by 6 bases; bases with no gene match: 6. This CDR3 spans 14 amino acids. Germline V gives CDR1 MNHEY, CDR2 SMNVEV (reference sequence). The DNA for the CDR3 is TGTGCCAGCAGACCCGGGACAGAAAATCAGCCCCAGCATTTT. Protein: CASRPGTENQPQHF.

This clone was picked up a small number of times. This sequence joins TRBV6-1 and TRBJ2-1; 12 bases are shared with TRBD1. This CDR3 contains 18 residues. The V segment lost 3 bases and the J segment 8 bases; nucleotides outside the gene matches: 14. Germline V gene sequence: CDR1 MNHNS, CDR2 SASEGT. This chain's CDR3 is CASSEDRFRDRGRDEQFF. The CDR3 DNA reads TGTGCCAGCAGTGAGGACCGCTTCCGGGACAGGGGGCGGGATGAGCAGTTCTTC.

V is TRBV7-9 and J is TRBJ2-3; 8 bases are a match to TRBD2. This CDR3 is 13 amino acids long. Germline V gene sequence: CDR1 SEHNR, CDR2 FQNEAQ (reference sequence). CDR3 loop: CACGRKGTDTQYF. CDR3 DNA: TGTGCTTGCGGGAGGAAAGGGACAGATACGCAGTATTTT.

This clone was counted a few times. V usage is TRBV2 and J usage is TRBJ2-7; 8 nucleotides line up with TRBD2. Germline lookup yields CDR1 SNHLY and CDR2 FYNNEI. The CDR3 is 13 amino acids. CDR3 DNA: TGTGCTCCAGCGGGAGAGTCTCCCTACGAGCAGTACTTC. This codes for CAPAGESPYEQYF.

V is TRBV18 and J is TRBJ2-7, with 7 bases matching TRBD1. This CDR3 is 15 amino acids long. With 3 bases clipped from V and 7 bases from J, the junction kept 12 bases outside the gene matches. The V gene's germline CDR1 is KGHSH and CDR2 LQKENI. The CDR3 nucleotides are TGTGCCAGCTCACCGAGATCACAGGGGCTTGGTGAGCAGTACTTC. Translation gives CASSPRSQGLGEQYF. Variable domain in full (rest from reference TRBV18 and TRBJ2-7): NAGVMQNPRHLVRRRGQEARLRCSPMKGHSHVYWYRQLPEEGLKFMVYLQKENIIDESGMPKERFSAEFPKEGPSILRIQQVVRGDSAAYFCASSPRSQGLGEQYFGPGTRLTVT.

CDR3 DNA: TGTGCCAGCAGCATAGGAGGACAGGGGCGGTACACTGAAGCTTTCTTT. Its protein product is CASSIGGQGRYTEAFF. This sequence joins TRBV9 and TRBJ1-1, with 9 bases identical to TRBD1. Germline lookup yields CDR1 SGDLS and CDR2 YYNGEE. The CDR3 loop spans 16 amino acids. Trimming took 4 bases from V and 3 from J; bases not matched to a gene: 10.

The chain couples TRBV28 to TRBJ1-5; tentative D call: TRBD1 (5 bases). This CDR3 contains 13 residues. V was pared by 3 bases and J by 5 bases, with 8 bases between. Germline V gene data show CDR1 as MDHEN and CDR2 as SYDVKM. The CDR3 DNA sequence: TGTGCCAGCAGTTTGGCAGGGTATCAGCCCCAGCATTTT. This codes for CASSLAGYQPQHF.

This clone was seen once. The V gene is TRBV19, the J gene TRBJ2-1, with a tentative D call TRBD2 (5 bases). The CDR3 has 15 residues. Germline values: CDR1 LNHDA, CDR2 SQIVND (reference sequence). Trimming took off 8 bases at V and 0 bases at J, with 14 bases between the two ends. The CDR3 is CASGPEVSSYNEQFF. CDR3 nucleotide sequence: TGTGCCAGTGGCCCGGAGGTAAGCTCCTACAATGAGCAGTTCTTC.

This chain links TRBV2 with TRBJ2-1; possibly TRBD1 for D (6 bases). This CDR3 is built from 13 residues. Germline V gene data show CDR1 as SNHLY and CDR2 as FYNNEI. V lost 5 bases and J lost 5, with 10 bases in between. This CDR3 is CASSLDRHNEQFF. The CDR3 region has the DNA TGTGCCAGCAGTTTGGACAGACACAATGAGCAGTTCTTC.

J is TRBJ1-1 and V is TRBV27; tentative D call: TRBD1 (5 bases). CDR1 and CDR2 from the germline V gene are MNHEY and SMNVEV (reference sequence). The CDR3 consists of 16 residues. The ends were cut back, 1 base at V and 2 bases at J, with 14 bases in the middle. The CDR3 coding sequence is TGTGCCAGCAGTTTATTGGCCAGGGAGGGAAACACTGAAGCTTTCTTT. Its translation: CASSLLAREGNTEAFF.

This clone has just a few counts. The chain joins TRBV5-1 to TRBJ2-7; D remains unclear. CDR1 is SGHRS, CDR2 YFSETQ, per germline. The length of the CDR3 is 14 residues. Trimming pared 0 bases from V and 2 bases from J, leaving 9 bases between. This CDR3 reads CASSLEVRPYEQYF. Written as DNA, the CDR3 is TGCGCCAGCAGCTTGGAGGTCAGGCCCTACGAGCAGTACTTC.

The chain uses TRBV7-7 and TRBJ2-7; D unclear. The germline V and J ends were trimmed by 5 bases and 1 base, with 9 bases remaining between them. The V gene's germline CDR1 is SSHAT and CDR2 FNYEAQ (reference sequence). This CDR3 has 13 amino acids. CDR3 sequence (DNA): TGTGCCAGCAGCCACCAGGATTCCTACGAGCAGTACTTC. Its protein is CASSHQDSYEQYF.

The rearrangement uses TRBV11-2 and TRBJ1-6, with TRBD1 identical over 7 bases. CDR1 is SGHAT, CDR2 FQNNGV, per germline. J was trimmed by 7 bases and V by 4 bases; bases with no gene match: 10. The CDR3 sequence is 16 residues long. The CDR3 coding sequence is TGTGCCAGCAGCTCCACGACGGGACAGCCGAATTCACCCCTCCACTTT. Protein: CASSSTTGQPNSPLHF.

The rearrangement joins TRBV10-2 to TRBJ2-1; D is uncertain. Germline assignment: CDR1 WSHSY and CDR2 SAAADI. The CDR3 is made up of 15 amino acids. Trimming left V 5 bases short and J 3 bases short, with 14 bases between. CDR3 nucleotides: TGCGCCAGCAGTCCCAGCAGTACGGGCTACAATGAGCAGTTCTTC. This codes for CASSPSSTGYNEQFF.

This chain joins TRBV28 and TRBJ2-1, with 8 bases matching TRBD2. The CDR3 has 13 residues. Germline V gene sequence: CDR1 MDHEN, CDR2 SYDVKM. Unmatched junction bases numbered 6, after V lost 6 bases and J lost 8 bases. The chain's CDR3 is CASRAGGQHEQFF. Here the CDR3 DNA reads TGTGCCAGCAGGGCGGGAGGCCAGCATGAGCAGTTCTTC. Combining the CDR3 with reference TRBV28 and TRBJ2-1 gives the whole variable domain DVKVTQSSRYLVKRTGEKVFLECVQDMDHENMFWYRQDPGLGLRLIYFSYDVKMKEKGDIPEGYSVSREKKERFSLILESASTNQTSMYLCASRAGGQHEQFFGPGTRLTVL.

V and J are TRBV7-3 and TRBJ2-3, with 7 bases matching TRBD1. In germline, CDR1 is SGHTA, CDR2 FQGTGA. This CDR3 has 14 amino acids. Losses at the gene ends were 2 bases for V and 1 base for J; bases not matched to a gene: 0. CDR3 in amino acids: CASSLQGGTDTQYF. CDR3 bases: TGTGCCAGCAGCTTACAGGGGGGCACAGATACGCAGTATTTT.

The J gene is TRBJ1-1, the V gene TRBV20-1; D not resolved. There are 11 residues in the CDR3. CDR1 and CDR2 (germline): DFQATT, SNEGSKA (reference sequence). Trimming left V 5 bases short and J 2 bases short, with 6 bases between. The CDR3 bases are TGCAGTGCTCCTATAAACACTGAAGCTTTCTTT. This sequence encodes CSAPINTEAFF.

This clone turned up a few times. J is TRBJ2-1 and V is TRBV6-1; 10 nucleotides line up with TRBD2. Germline lookup yields CDR1 MNHNS and CDR2 SASEGT. Trimming took 6 bases from V and 4 from J; bases not matched to a gene: 6. CDR3 length: 15 amino acids. This CDR3 reads CASRTLAGGYNEQFF. CDR3 coding DNA: TGTGCCAGCAGAACCTTAGCGGGAGGTTACAATGAGCAGTTCTTC.